This T cell receptor (beta chain) derives from a study of chemoradiotherapy in HPV16-positive cancers. As regards this clone: Its antigen is still unknown.

Study observations and caveats: Candidate HPV-specific clones and E7-related TCR motifs grew in tumor during treatment. In HPV16-positive patients, HPV-responsive T-cell expansion tracked better recurrence-free survival.

Using immunoSEQ multiplex PCR, the repertoire was profiled, and TCRdb retains in-frame clones only, with some absent. The profile covers 1,500 to 2,000 clones, with over 75% appearing a single time and 7.5% to 9.5% taken by the ten largest. CDR3 length: 12 amino acids. CDR1 is GTSNPN and CDR2 is SVGIG in the germline V gene (reference sequence). V was clipped by 0 bases and J by 4 bases, with 5 bases between them. The source is a human donor with HPV-associated anogenital cancer. V is TRBV30 and J is TRBJ2-3; D is unresolved. Sequencing used tumor tissue, obtained from a patient who underwent chemoradiotherapy. The CDR3 protein is CAWSVGADTQYF. CDR3 sequence (DNA): TGTGCCTGGAGTGTCGGTGCAGATACGCAGTATTTT.